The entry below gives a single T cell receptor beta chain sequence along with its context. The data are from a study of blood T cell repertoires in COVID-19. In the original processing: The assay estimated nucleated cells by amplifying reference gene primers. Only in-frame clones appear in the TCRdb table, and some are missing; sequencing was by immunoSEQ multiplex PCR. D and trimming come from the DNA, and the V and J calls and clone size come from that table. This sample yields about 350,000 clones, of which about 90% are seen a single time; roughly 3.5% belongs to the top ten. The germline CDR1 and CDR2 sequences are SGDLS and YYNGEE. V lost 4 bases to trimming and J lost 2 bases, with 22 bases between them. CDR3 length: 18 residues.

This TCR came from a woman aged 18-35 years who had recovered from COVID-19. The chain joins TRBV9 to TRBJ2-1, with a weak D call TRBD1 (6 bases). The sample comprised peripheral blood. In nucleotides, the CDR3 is TGTGCCAGCAGCCAATCCGGGACATATGACGTTACCTACAATGAGCAGTTCTTC. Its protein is CASSQSGTYDVTYNEQFF.